These 32 T cell receptor beta chains came from one sample sequenced in a study of blood T cell repertoires in COVID-19. Measured with immunoSEQ multiplex PCR; TCRdb has only the in-frame clones, and not every one. The data contain around 160,000 clones, over 90% of them singletons. Sequencing was carried out using peripheral blood. All receptors derive from a woman aged 60-75 years with COVID-19, enrolled during active disease.

V gene TRBV7-9 combines with J gene TRBJ1-4, with D possibly matching TRBD1 (6 bases). V was trimmed by 4 bases and J by 0 bases, leaving 12 bases between them. The CDR3 sequence is 16 residues long. Germline V gene sequence: CDR1 SEHNR, CDR2 FQNEAQ (reference sequence). The CDR3: CASSWTTGSTNEKLFF. The DNA of the CDR3 is TGTGCCAGCAGCTGGACCACAGGGTCAACTAATGAAAAACTGTTTTTT. Full variable domain (missing parts from reference TRBV7-9 and TRBJ1-4): DTGVSQNPRHKITKRGQNVTFRCDPISEHNRLYWYRQTLGQGPEFLTYFQNEAQLEKSRLLSDRFSAERPKGSFSTLEIQRTEQGDSAMYLCASSWTTGSTNEKLFFGSGTQLSVL.

The J gene is TRBJ2-2, the V gene TRBV27; 7 bases are shared with TRBD2. The germline V gene encodes CDR1 MNHEY and CDR2 SMNVEV (reference sequence). Losses at the gene ends were 2 bases for V and 1 base for J; bases not matched to a gene: 1. CDR3 size: 15 residues. Here the CDR3 DNA reads TGTGCCAGCAGTTTACTAGCGGAGAACACCGGGGAGCTGTTTTTT. It codes for CASSLLAENTGELFF.

The rearrangement links TRBV5-4 to TRBJ2-5; maybe TRBD1 (6 bases). The V gene's germline CDR1 is SGHNT and CDR2 YYREEE (reference sequence). Trimming stripped 4 bases from V and 5 bases from J, with 15 bases between. This CDR3 is built from 14 residues. CDR3 residues: CASSLKTGGETQYF. Written as DNA, the CDR3 is TGTGCCAGCAGCCTGAAGACAGGTGGGGAGACCCAGTACTTC.

The chain recombines TRBV6-2 or TRBV6-3 with TRBJ1-5; TRBD1 matches 9 bases. Germline V gene lookup returns CDR1 MNHEY and CDR2 SVGEGT. The CDR3 is 15 residues long. V was pared by 6 bases and J by 6 bases, with 9 bases of the junction left unmatched. The CDR3 DNA is TGTGCCAGCAGCTCGTTACAGGGGGCTCGTCAGCCCCAGCATTTT. Translation gives CASSSLQGARQPQHF.

This chain links TRBV2 with TRBJ2-5, with D possibly being TRBD2 (5 bases). Trimming left V 5 bases short and J 2 bases short, with 18 bases between. CDR1 is SNHLY, CDR2 FYNNEI, per germline. This CDR3 comprises 16 residues. The CDR3 here is CASSPLTRGPQETQYF. In nucleotides, the CDR3 is TGTGCCAGCAGTCCTCTTACTCGGGGTCCGCAAGAGACCCAGTACTTC.

This clone was seen more than once but under ten times. The gene calls are TRBV4-3 and TRBJ2-7; D might be TRBD2 (7 bases). Germline assignment: CDR1 LGHNA and CDR2 YSLEER. V was shortened by 0 bases and J by 6 bases, with 15 bases between the two germline ends. This CDR3 comprises 15 residues. CDR3 sequence (DNA): TGCGCCAGCAGCCAAGATACCCGGGGGGCGGGCGAGCAGTACTTC. Translation gives CASSQDTRGAGEQYF.

The V call is TRBV7-2, the J call TRBJ1-1, with D tentatively TRBD1 (5 bases). In germline, CDR1 is SGHTA, CDR2 FQGNSA. This CDR3 region has 13 residues. Deletions cut 6 bases from V and 7 bases from J, with 15 bases between. As DNA, the CDR3 is TGTGCCAGCAGTAACGATCAGGGCTTTGAAGCTTTCTTT. This codes for CASSNDQGFEAFF.

This chain links TRBV7-9 with TRBJ1-6; TRBD1 aligns across 7 bases. This CDR3 contains 14 residues. V lost 1 base and J lost 7; bases outside the gene matches: 1. Germline V lookup: CDR1 SEHNR, CDR2 FQNEAQ (reference sequence). CDR3 residues: CASSLVQGNSPLHF. The CDR3 DNA is TGTGCCAGCAGCTTAGTACAGGGGAATTCACCCCTCCACTTT. Based on the CDR3 plus reference TRBV7-9 and TRBJ1-6, the full variable domain is DTGVSQNPRHKITKRGQNVTFRCDPISEHNRLYWYRQTLGQGPEFLTYFQNEAQLEKSRLLSDRFSAERPKGSFSTLEIQRTEQGDSAMYLCASSLVQGNSPLHFGNGTRLTVT.

The rearrangement joins TRBV4-3 to TRBJ1-2; D is unresolved. CDR1 is LGHNA, CDR2 YSLEER, per germline. The CDR3 sequence is 15 residues long. V lost 0 bases, J lost 4 bases, and 12 bases lay in between. CDR3 residues: CASSQDSPISYGYTF. The CDR3 nucleotides read TGCGCCAGCAGCCAAGATTCACCCATTAGCTATGGCTACACCTTC.

With respect to this clone: Other nucleotide sequences in the sample specify the same CDR3. The J gene is TRBJ2-3, the V gene TRBV9; the match to TRBD2 covers 12 bases. V dropped 0 bases and J dropped 6; count of bases not matched to a gene: 5. The CDR3 spans 16 residues. Germline CDR1 and CDR2: SGDLS and YYNGEE. CDR3 residues: CASSVVLAGGPDTQYF. The CDR3 DNA is TGTGCCAGCAGCGTAGTCCTAGCGGGGGGGCCCGATACGCAGTATTTT.

The chain recombines TRBV5-4 with TRBJ2-2; D is uncertain. CDR3 length: 13 residues. V was clipped by 0 bases and J by 7 bases, with 7 bases between them. Per the germline V gene, CDR1 is SGHNT and CDR2 is YYREEE (reference sequence). CDR3 in DNA: TGTGCCAGCAGCTTGGAATCGGGCGGGGAGCTGTTTTTT. Amino acid sequence: CASSLESGGELFF.

This chain connects TRBV5-1 to TRBJ1-1; D is undetermined. The CDR3 consists of 13 residues. Germline V gene data show CDR1 as SGHRS and CDR2 as YFSETQ. Trimming took off 3 bases at V and 6 bases at J, with 12 bases between the two ends. This CDR3 is CASSYGSDAEAFF. CDR3 DNA: TGCGCCAGCAGCTACGGGTCAGACGCTGAAGCTTTCTTT.

The V and J genes are TRBV19 and TRBJ1-4, with TRBD1 identical over 9 bases. The length of the CDR3 is 15 residues. Germline V gene sequence: CDR1 LNHDA, CDR2 SQIVND (reference sequence). The V and J ends lost 8 bases and 5 bases, in that order; junction bases with no gene match: 9. CDR3 residues: CASSLLQGANEKLFF. DNA for the CDR3: TGTGCCAGTTCCCTCTTACAGGGGGCGAATGAAAAACTGTTTTTT.

This chain joins TRBV30 and TRBJ1-2, with TRBD1 identical over 8 bases. The CDR3 sequence is 16 residues long. Germline V gene lookup returns CDR1 GTSNPN and CDR2 SVGIG (reference sequence). The trim removed 2 bases at V and 0 bases at J, leaving 8 bases unmatched. The CDR3 loop reads CAWSFLRTGTNYGYTF. The CDR3, as DNA: TGTGCCTGGAGTTTTTTAAGGACAGGGACTAACTATGGCTACACCTTC.

The rearrangement uses TRBV6-2 or TRBV6-3 and TRBJ2-1; 9 positions match TRBD1. In germline, CDR1 is MNHEY, CDR2 SVGEGT. The V segment lost 5 bases and the J segment 5 bases; nucleotides outside the gene matches: 7. This CDR3 contains 15 residues. CDR3 loop: CASSGGTGNNNEQFF. The CDR3 DNA follows: TGTGCCAGCAGTGGAGGGACAGGGAATAACAATGAGCAGTTCTTC.

V is TRBV7-3 and J is TRBJ2-1; the D gene is possibly TRBD2 (5 bases). The germline CDR1 and CDR2 sequences are SGHTA and FQGTGA. This CDR3 has 14 residues. Trimming shortened V by 5 bases and J by 7 bases, and 15 bases separated the two germline ends. CDR3 DNA: TGTGCCAGCAGCGCCCCCGGGGTGCGGAATGAGCAGTTCTTC. Translation: CASSAPGVRNEQFF.

The rearrangement joins TRBV18 to TRBJ1-2; D remains unclear. Trimming took 3 bases from V and 2 from J, leaving 13 bases between them. Germline CDR1 and CDR2: KGHSH and LQKENI. The CDR3 totals 15 residues. CDR3 residues: CASSPPSTPNYGYTF. DNA for the CDR3: TGTGCCAGCTCACCTCCCTCGACACCAAACTATGGCTACACCTTC.

The rearrangement joins TRBV10-3 to TRBJ1-1, with D perhaps TRBD1 (6 bases). V was clipped by 6 bases and J by 10 bases, with 15 bases between them. CDR3 length: 12 amino acids. CDR1 ENHRY and CDR2 SYGVKD come from the germline V gene. This chain's CDR3 is CAIREQGTPAFF. The CDR3 DNA reads TGTGCCATCAGGGAACAGGGCACCCCAGCTTTCTTT.

This chain connects TRBV7-6 to TRBJ2-2; D perhaps matches TRBD1 (5 bases). Deletions cut 4 bases from V and 6 bases from J, with 15 bases between. CDR1 is SGHVS, CDR2 FNYEAQ, per germline. The CDR3 is made up of 15 amino acids. The CDR3 region is CASSSPGRVAGELFF. As DNA, the CDR3 is TGTGCCAGCAGCTCCCCCGGCAGGGTAGCCGGGGAGCTGTTTTTT.

The chain is built from TRBV30 and TRBJ1-1; possible D gene TRBD1, 6 bases. Germline CDR1 reads GTSNPN; CDR2 reads SVGIG (reference sequence). The CDR3 is made up of 15 amino acids. With 0 bases removed from V and 0 bases from J, the gap between germline ends came to 11 bases. DNA for the CDR3: TGTGCCTGGAGTGTACCCGACAGGTTGAACACTGAAGCTTTCTTT. Its protein product is CAWSVPDRLNTEAFF.

J is TRBJ1-1 and V is TRBV9, with D unclear. CDR3 length equals 13 residues. V shed 0 bases and J shed 4 bases, with 7 bases lying between them. CDR1 SGDLS and CDR2 YYNGEE come from the germline V gene. The CDR3 reads CASSVVGSTEAFF. In DNA form, the CDR3 reads TGTGCCAGCAGCGTAGTGGGGAGCACTGAAGCTTTCTTT.

This sequence joins TRBV5-1 and TRBJ1-1; D unclear. The germline V and J ends were trimmed by 2 bases and 1 base, with 9 bases remaining between them. Looked up from germline, CDR1 is SGHRS and CDR2 is YFSETQ. This CDR3 is 14 amino acids long. The DNA of the CDR3 is TGCGCCAGCAGCTTCGGGGTGGGGAACACTGAAGCTTTCTTT. Its translation: CASSFGVGNTEAFF.

The chain joins TRBV11-3 to TRBJ2-1, with 8 bases fitting TRBD1. CDR3 length: 15 amino acids. After removal of 5 bases from V and 4 bases from J, the junction contained 7 bases not matched to a gene. Germline values: CDR1 SGHNT, CDR2 YENEEA. This CDR3 is CASSPGQGNYNEQFF. The CDR3 nucleotides are TGTGCCAGCAGCCCCGGACAGGGAAATTACAATGAGCAGTTCTTC.

The rearrangement links TRBV2 to TRBJ1-2; 8 bases align to TRBD1. The CDR3 loop spans 15 amino acids. Germline V gives CDR1 SNHLY, CDR2 FYNNEI. The V gene end was trimmed by 6 bases and the J gene end by 2 bases; junction bases not matched to a gene: 8. CDR3 DNA: TGTGCCAGCAGAATGACAGGGGCAGGGAACTATGGCTACACCTTC. Its translation: CASRMTGAGNYGYTF.

The chain is built from TRBV19 and TRBJ1-2; 7 bases align to TRBD1. Germline V gives CDR1 LNHDA, CDR2 SQIVND (reference sequence). V dropped 3 bases and J dropped 1; count of bases not matched to a gene: 8. CDR3 length: 16 residues. CDR3 loop: CASSIPGQAFNYGYTF. The CDR3 bases are TGTGCCAGTAGTATTCCCGGACAGGCGTTTAACTATGGCTACACCTTC.

The genes are TRBV15 and TRBJ1-4, with a weak D call TRBD1 (5 bases). The CDR3 is 13 residues long. Trimming left V 1 base short and J 6 bases short, with 6 bases between. CDR1 is LNHNV and CDR2 is YYDKDF in the germline V gene (reference sequence). CDR3 DNA sequence: TGTGCCACCAGCAGAGTAGGGGATGAAAAACTGTTTTTT. This encodes CATSRVGDEKLFF.

This clone was detected only once. This sequence joins TRBV4-1 and TRBJ2-2; D is unresolved. The CDR3 has 15 amino acids. V lost 0 bases and J lost 2, with 7 bases in between. The germline CDR1 and CDR2 sequences are MGHRA and YSYEKL. The CDR3 nucleotides are TGCGCCAGCAGCCAAGATAACAGAAACACCGGGGAGCTGTTTTTT. It codes for CASSQDNRNTGELFF.

V and J are TRBV3-1 (or the pseudogene TRBV3-2) and TRBJ2-7, with TRBD1 matching 9 bases. With V trimmed by 6 bases and J by 3 bases, 9 bases remained unmatched. In germline, CDR1 is LGHDT, CDR2 YNNKEL (reference sequence). The CDR3 contains 15 residues. Here the CDR3 reads CASSHTGTGNYEQYF. The CDR3 nucleotides read TGTGCCAGCAGTCACACCGGGACAGGGAACTACGAGCAGTACTTC.

This clone was picked up one time. The V call is TRBV4-2, the J call TRBJ2-7, with TRBD1 matching 10 bases. The germline CDR1 and CDR2 sequences are LGHNA and YNFKEQ. The V segment lost 3 bases and the J segment 5 bases; nucleotides outside the gene matches: 10. CDR3 length: 16 amino acids. The CDR3 reads CASSQTPGQGYHEQYF. DNA for the CDR3: TGTGCCAGCAGCCAGACACCGGGACAGGGGTACCACGAGCAGTACTTC.

The table lists this clone with a few counts. The chain joins TRBV7-9 to TRBJ1-6; a possible D gene is TRBD1 (5 bases). The germline V and J ends were trimmed by 5 bases and 8 bases, with 13 bases remaining between them. CDR1 SEHNR and CDR2 FQNEAQ come from the germline V gene (reference sequence). The CDR3 is 14 residues long. CDR3 loop: CASSRQNWDSPLHF. The CDR3 DNA reads TGTGCCAGCAGCAGACAGAATTGGGATTCACCCCTCCACTTT.

The chain uses TRBV11-3 and TRBJ2-1; TRBD2 matches at 9 bases. CDR1 SGHNT and CDR2 YENEEA come from the germline V gene. J gave up 9 bases and V 5 bases, and 8 bases lay outside the gene matches. The CDR3 runs to 14 residues. DNA for the CDR3: TGTGCCAGCAGCCCCCGGCGGGGGGGGGTTGAGCAGTTCTTC. Amino acid sequence: CASSPRRGGVEQFF.

This chain uses TRBV2 with TRBJ1-5, with 8 bases fitting TRBD1. Germline CDR1 reads SNHLY; CDR2 reads FYNNEI. The CDR3 has 15 residues. V lost 6 bases to trimming and J lost 3 bases; unmatched junction nucleotides: 7. CDR3 nucleotide sequence: TGTGCCAGCAGCCCCGGGACAGGCGTCAATCAGCCCCAGCATTTT. Protein product: CASSPGTGVNQPQHF.